This TCR beta chain was profiled in a study of T cell repertoires in cytomegalovirus infection. The overall study: In public TCR beta signatures, there were indications of both CMV infection and matching HLA type.

The V gene end was trimmed by 3 bases and the J gene end by 3 bases; junction bases not matched to a gene: 0. The CDR3 extends over 14 amino acids. The germline gives CDR1 SQVTM, CDR2 ANQGSEA. To note about this clonotype: Its target is not known.

TCRdb re-called the reads through MiXCR, storing one row per CDR3 protein. The sample holds about 160,000 distinct CDR3 sequences, roughly 20% seen once. The gene calls are TRBV29-1 and TRBJ2-2; TRBD2 matches 11 bases. This specimen was CD8+ T cells from cultured PBMCs, taken from culture after CMV antigen stimulation. The TCR sequence derives from a human donor in good health (CMV status not recorded). Some clones in this sample may be carry-over from other donors' samples. The CDR3: CSVETSGDTGELFF. The CDR3 nucleotides are TGCAGCGTTGAGACTAGCGGGGACACCGGGGAGCTGTTTTTT.